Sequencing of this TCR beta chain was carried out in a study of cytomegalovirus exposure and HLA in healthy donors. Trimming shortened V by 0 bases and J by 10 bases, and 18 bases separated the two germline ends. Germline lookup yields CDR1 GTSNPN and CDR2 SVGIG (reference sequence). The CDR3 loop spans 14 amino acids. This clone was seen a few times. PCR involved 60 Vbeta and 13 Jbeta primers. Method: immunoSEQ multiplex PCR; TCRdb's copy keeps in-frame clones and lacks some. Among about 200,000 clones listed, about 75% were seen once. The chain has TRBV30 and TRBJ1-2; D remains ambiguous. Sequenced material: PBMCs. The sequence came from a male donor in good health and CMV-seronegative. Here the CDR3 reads CAWSVPPRESFYTF. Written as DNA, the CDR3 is TGTGCCTGGAGTGTACCCCCCCGGGAATCATTCTACACCTTC.